This T cell receptor beta chain was sequenced for a study of T cells in Graves' hyperthyroidism and ophthalmopathy. Study-wide points: Peripheral blood also featured most of the thyroid clonotypes expanded above 0.001.

Hyperthyroidism in the patients, aged 18 to 65, was newly diagnosed and under 2 months in duration. Germline-derived CDR1 and CDR2 are SGHNT and YYREEE (reference sequence). The CDR3 consists of 14 residues. V lost 0 bases and J lost 5, with 8 bases in between. Of note for this clonotype: The antigen is not known.

RNA transcripts served as the template for amplifying TCR beta CDR3 regions. TCR CDR3 underwent first-round RT-PCR with the HTBI primer set. TCRdb re-derived calls from the multiplex PCR reads in MiXCR, one entry per CDR3 protein. The sample yields around 440,000 distinct CDR3 sequences, more than 15% seen once. Input material: blood. The source of this sequence is a woman under 30 with Graves' hyperthyroidism. The chain is built from TRBV5-4 and TRBJ1-4; D gene uncertain. The CDR3, as DNA: TGTGCCAGCAGCTTGGGAGCAAGGAATGAAAAACTGTTTTTT. Amino acids: CASSLGARNEKLFF.